The 22 T cell receptor beta chains presented below share a single source sample, sequenced in a study of blood T cell repertoires in COVID-19. TCRdb keeps only in-frame clones here, not all; method: immunoSEQ multiplex PCR. Among over 110,000 clones, 80% to 85% were seen once, and the ten largest hold around 8.5%. Sequencing was done on a sample of peripheral blood. These receptors were taken from a human donor in a cohort sampled during active COVID-19.

This chain connects TRBV6-5 to TRBJ1-3; no definite D call. This CDR3 contains 14 residues. The germline V gene has CDR1 MNHEY and CDR2 SVGAGI. Trimming took off 7 bases at V and 0 bases at J, with 10 bases between the two ends. The CDR3 DNA follows: TGTGCCAGCATCCTTTTCTCCTCTGGAAACACCATATATTTT. Amino acid sequence: CASILFSSGNTIYF.

J is TRBJ2-5 and V is TRBV7-2; TRBD2 matches 8 bases. Germline assignment: CDR1 SGHTA and CDR2 FQGNSA. The junction had 7 bases not matched to a gene; V was cut back by 2 bases and J by 2 bases. This CDR3 contains 16 residues. The CDR3 DNA sequence: TGTGCCAGCAGCTTATTGAGCGGGAGTACACAAGAGACCCAGTACTTC. Residues: CASSLLSGSTQETQYF.

This clone has just one count. This chain uses TRBV6-2 or TRBV6-3 with TRBJ2-3, with D unclear. The germline V gene encodes CDR1 MNHEY and CDR2 SVGEGT. V gave up 2 bases and J gave up 6 bases, with 15 bases separating them. CDR3 length: 15 amino acids. DNA of the CDR3: TGTGCCAGCAGTTACCGTATACCTAATTCGGATACGCAGTATTTT. It yields the protein CASSYRIPNSDTQYF.

The chain has TRBV4-3 and TRBJ2-1, with D perhaps TRBD2 (5 bases). The V gene lost 0 bases and the J gene lost 15 bases, with 15 bases spanning the gap. The CDR3 totals 13 residues. CDR1 and CDR2 (germline): LGHNA, YSLEER. The chain's CDR3 is CASSQDRNTGRFF. The CDR3 DNA reads TGCGCCAGCAGCCAAGATCGTAACACGGGAAGGTTCTTC.

This clone was seen just once. One junction end disagrees with the germline gene, perhaps due to a read error. CDR3 residues: CASSLEGRGKNF. For the CDR3, the DNA is TGTGCCAGCAGCTTGGAAGGCAGGGGCAAGAACTTC. The J gene is TRBJ2-7, the V gene TRBV5-4; D perhaps matches TRBD1 (6 bases). Germline assignment: CDR1 SGHNT and CDR2 YYREEE (reference sequence). The CDR3 spans 12 residues.

This sequence joins TRBV9 and TRBJ2-7; D unresolved. The germline CDR1 and CDR2 sequences are SGDLS and YYNGEE. The CDR3 loop spans 15 amino acids. The V end was cut by 0 bases, the J end by 2 bases, with 12 bases between. In DNA, the CDR3 is TGTGCCAGCAGCGTAGGTCTAACCCCCCCCTACGAGCAGTACTTC. It is translated as CASSVGLTPPYEQYF.

The chain joins TRBV20-1 to TRBJ1-1, with D hard to call. The length of the CDR3 is 14 residues. The V and J ends lost 3 bases and 2 bases respectively, with 13 bases between them. CDR1 is DFQATT, CDR2 SNEGSKA, per germline (reference sequence). The DNA of the CDR3 is TGCAGTGCTAGTTTTGCGAGTCCCAACACTGAAGCTTTCTTT. Its protein product is CSASFASPNTEAFF.

This chain links TRBV24-1 with TRBJ2-3; D is possibly TRBD1 (6 bases). CDR1 and CDR2 (germline): KGHDR, SFDVKD. The CDR3 extends over 16 amino acids. The V end lost 7 bases, the J end lost 5 bases, and 21 bases lay between the germline ends. CDR3 coding DNA: TGTGCCACCAGCCCCCCCGCAGGGGCGGAAAAAGATACGCAGTATTTT. It is translated as CATSPPAGAEKDTQYF.

The DNA for the CDR3 is TGTGCCAGCGAGGACACTAGCAATCAGCCCCAGCATTTT. It codes for CASEDTSNQPQHF. V and J are TRBV19 and TRBJ1-5, with D maybe TRBD1 (5 bases). The V and J ends lost 9 bases and 0 bases respectively, with 9 bases between them. The V gene's germline CDR1 is LNHDA and CDR2 SQIVND (reference sequence). The CDR3 spans 13 residues.

Worth noting for this clone: This specimen includes other DNA sequences encoding the same CDR3. This chain connects TRBV12-3 or TRBV12-4 to TRBJ2-7; D might be TRBD1 (6 bases). The CDR3 has 12 amino acids. The V and J ends lost 2 bases and 4 bases respectively, with 6 bases between them. The CDR3 DNA follows: TGTGCCAGCAGTTTACAGGGGTACGAGCAGTACTTC. Protein sequence: CASSLQGYEQYF.

V and J are TRBV28 and TRBJ1-5; D ambiguous. The CDR3 spans 12 residues. The germline CDR1 and CDR2 sequences are MDHEN and SYDVKM. Trimming took 8 bases from V and 4 from J, leaving 9 bases between them. CDR3 loop: CASETQNQPQHF. For the CDR3, the DNA is TGTGCCAGCGAAACACAAAATCAGCCCCAGCATTTT.

The chain combines TRBV19 with TRBJ1-2; 8 nucleotides match TRBD1. The CDR3 runs to 13 residues. The V gene end was trimmed by 3 bases and the J gene end by 4 bases; junction bases not matched to a gene: 1. CDR1 and CDR2 from the germline V gene are LNHDA and SQIVND (reference sequence). The CDR3 loop reads CASSIDRGYGYTF. CDR3 nucleotides: TGTGCCAGTAGTATTGACAGGGGCTATGGCTACACCTTC. Supplemented by reference TRBV19 and TRBJ1-2, the full variable domain reads DGGITQSPKYLFRKEGQNVTLSCEQNLNHDAMYWYRQDPGQGLRLIYYSQIVNDFQKGDIAEGYSVSREKKESFPLTVTSAQKNPTAFYLCASSIDRGYGYTFGSGTRLTVV.

The gene calls are TRBV5-1 and TRBJ1-1; possibly TRBD1 for D (6 bases). This CDR3 contains 15 residues. Per the germline V gene, CDR1 is SGHRS and CDR2 is YFSETQ. The V and J ends lost 2 bases and 1 base respectively, with 12 bases between them. The CDR3 spells CASSLWGLGNTEAFF. The CDR3 nucleotides read TGCGCCAGCAGCTTATGGGGGCTCGGGAACACTGAAGCTTTCTTT.

V gene TRBV27 combines with J gene TRBJ1-2; no firm D call. The CDR3 spans 15 residues. Germline values: CDR1 MNHEY, CDR2 SMNVEV (reference sequence). V lost 4 bases, J lost 7 bases, and 19 bases lay in between. CDR3 DNA sequence: TGTGCCAGCAGTTCCCCCCAAGGAGGGTTCGGTGGCTACACCTTC. Residues: CASSSPQGGFGGYTF.

The V call is TRBV28, the J call TRBJ2-3; 14 nucleotides line up with TRBD2. Germline trimming cut 6 bases from V and 4 bases from J; bases unmatched to any gene: 12. This CDR3 comprises 18 residues. Germline V gene data show CDR1 as MDHEN and CDR2 as SYDVKM. This chain's CDR3 is CASSSAGTSGRGADTQYF. The DNA of the CDR3 is TGTGCCAGCAGCTCCGCCGGGACTAGCGGGAGAGGCGCAGATACGCAGTATTTT.

V usage is TRBV7-8 and J usage is TRBJ2-7; 11 nucleotides line up with TRBD2. The CDR3 extends over 14 amino acids. The germline gives CDR1 SGHVS, CDR2 FQNEAQ. The V gene end was trimmed by 5 bases and the J gene end by 2 bases; junction bases not matched to a gene: 2. The CDR3 nucleotides are TGTGCCAGCAGCCGACTAGCGGGGACCTACGAGCAGTACTTC. It specifies CASSRLAGTYEQYF.

The J gene is TRBJ2-1, the V gene TRBV28; possibly TRBD2 for D (5 bases). The CDR3 length is 15 residues. Trimming pared 10 bases from V and 3 bases from J, leaving 19 bases between. Looked up from germline, CDR1 is MDHEN and CDR2 is SYDVKM. In DNA form, the CDR3 reads TGTGCCATCGCTCCTCCTAGCCCCAACTACAATGAGCAGTTCTTC. Its protein product is CAIAPPSPNYNEQFF.

The chain is built from TRBV28 and TRBJ2-6; the match to TRBD1 covers 8 bases. Germline CDR1 is MDHEN and CDR2 is SYDVKM. Trimming at V came to 7 bases and at J to 3 bases, leaving 5 bases not matched to a gene. This CDR3 comprises 15 residues. The CDR3 protein is CASNTGGSGANVLTF. For the CDR3, the DNA is TGTGCCAGCAATACAGGGGGAAGTGGGGCCAACGTCCTGACTTTC.

V is TRBV29-1 and J is TRBJ2-7; TRBD2 aligns across 10 bases. V was clipped by 0 bases and J by 4 bases; unmatched bases: 6. From germline, CDR1 is SQVTM and CDR2 ANQGSEA. The CDR3 loop spans 15 amino acids. CDR3 protein: CSVEEAGLASYEQYF. Written as DNA, the CDR3 is TGCAGCGTTGAAGAAGCGGGACTAGCGTCTTACGAGCAGTACTTC.

The J gene is TRBJ2-3, the V gene TRBV9, with TRBD2 matching over 9 bases. J lost 1 base, V lost 3 bases, and 3 bases had no gene match. The germline CDR1 and CDR2 sequences are SGDLS and YYNGEE. The length of the CDR3 is 15 residues. In DNA, the CDR3 is TGTGCCAGCAGCGCCGGGACTAGCCGCACAGATACGCAGTATTTT. Protein product: CASSAGTSRTDTQYF.

This chain uses TRBV12-2 with TRBJ2-7; the table names TRBD2, a call not compared with the DNA. TRBV12-2 is a pseudogene. The CDR3 is 15 amino acids. The CDR3 loop is CAGGASGSVSYEQYF. The CDR3 coding sequence is TGTGCAGGGGGGGCTAGCGGGAGCGTCTCCTACGAGCAGTACTTC.

The rearrangement links TRBV5-1 to TRBJ2-1; D might be TRBD1 (6 bases). The CDR3 is 14 amino acids. With 4 bases removed from V and 6 bases from J, the gap between germline ends came to 14 bases. Germline V gene data show CDR1 as SGHRS and CDR2 as YFSETQ. This chain's CDR3 is CASSTQGTGNEQFF. The CDR3 DNA is TGCGCCAGCAGCACACAGGGAACCGGCAATGAGCAGTTCTTC.